Below, 30 T cell receptor beta chains from the same sample are listed, as sequenced in a study of shared clonotypes between healthy human individuals. CD45RO-negative cells were positively selected for CCR7, leaving out terminally differentiated effector memory CD45RA+ cells. TCRdb's copy holds only in-frame clones and misses some; the assay was immunoSEQ multiplex PCR. The repertoire consists of about 2,100,000 clones, with around 93% occurring once and the leading ten covering under 2%. The sequencing input was naive CD8+ T cells from PBMCs. These receptor sequences come from a man between 18 and 35 years old in good health. Some clones in this sample may be carry-over from other donors' samples.

This chain links TRBV28 with TRBJ1-1; tentatively, D is TRBD1 (6 bases). Per germline, CDR1 MDHEN and CDR2 SYDVKM. CDR3 length: 17 amino acids. V was pared by 3 bases and J by 3 bases, with 20 bases between. The CDR3 reads CASSLSLRGPPHTEAFF. CDR3 in DNA: TGTGCCAGCAGTTTGAGTTTACGGGGGCCTCCGCACACTGAAGCTTTCTTT.

The V gene is TRBV5-4, the J gene TRBJ2-7, with D possibly matching TRBD2 (5 bases). The V gene lost 0 bases and the J gene lost 0 bases, with 10 bases spanning the gap. Looked up from germline, CDR1 is SGHNT and CDR2 is YYREEE (reference sequence). This CDR3 spans 15 amino acids. The CDR3 here is CASSLAREGSYEQYF. DNA for the CDR3: TGTGCCAGCAGCTTGGCCCGAGAGGGCTCCTACGAGCAGTACTTC.

This chain links TRBV15 with TRBJ2-5, with D uncertain. Trimming took off 5 bases at V and 1 base at J, with 8 bases between the two ends. Germline V gives CDR1 LNHNV, CDR2 YYDKDF (reference sequence). This CDR3 region has 13 residues. The CDR3 sequence: CATSGRPQETQYF. CDR3 nucleotides: TGTGCCACCAGCGGAAGGCCCCAAGAGACCCAGTACTTC.

The chain has TRBV27 and TRBJ1-1, with TRBD1 identical over 7 bases. The V and J ends lost 8 bases and 4 bases, in that order; junction bases with no gene match: 13. CDR1 MNHEY and CDR2 SMNVEV come from the germline V gene (reference sequence). The CDR3 runs 15 residues. The CDR3 is CASGINIGGGTEAFF. CDR3 nucleotides: TGTGCCAGCGGTATTAATATAGGGGGCGGCACTGAAGCTTTCTTT.

This rearrangement joins TRBV30 to TRBJ1-4, with D perhaps matching TRBD1 (5 bases). This CDR3 has 14 residues. V was trimmed by 2 bases and J by 8 bases, leaving 15 bases between them. Looked up from germline, CDR1 is GTSNPN and CDR2 is SVGIG (reference sequence). This chain's CDR3 is CAWSFGAGEEKLFF. The CDR3 DNA is TGTGCCTGGAGTTTCGGGGCGGGGGAGGAAAAACTGTTTTTT.

The chain joins TRBV7-9 to TRBJ1-4, with D tentatively TRBD1 (5 bases). This CDR3 has 15 amino acids. V lost 7 bases, J lost 3 bases, and 15 bases lay in between. Per germline, CDR1 SEHNR and CDR2 FQNEAQ (reference sequence). Here the CDR3 reads CASTPGVGPNEKLFF. DNA for the CDR3: TGTGCCAGCACCCCCGGTGTGGGGCCTAATGAAAAACTGTTTTTT.

This sequence joins TRBV11-2 and TRBJ2-2; the D gene is possibly TRBD2 (6 bases). This CDR3 spans 17 amino acids. CDR1 and CDR2 from the germline V gene are SGHAT and FQNNGV. Trimming cost V 3 bases and J 4 bases, with 18 bases left between them. This CDR3 reads CASSLRPEPRGTGELFF. The CDR3 DNA sequence: TGTGCCAGCAGCTTGCGCCCGGAGCCGCGGGGCACCGGGGAGCTGTTTTTT.

This clone was seen only once. The chain employs TRBV18 and TRBJ2-1; no clear D. The CDR3 has 14 residues. Germline-derived CDR1 and CDR2 are KGHSH and LQKENI. Deletions cut 7 bases from V and 7 bases from J, with 17 bases between. Here the CDR3 DNA reads TGTGCCAGCTACGGCAGACAACGGTTTAATGAGCAGTTCTTC. Translation gives CASYGRQRFNEQFF.

The V call is TRBV21-1, the J call TRBJ2-7; the DNA was not compared with TRBD1, the D call given in the table. TRBV21-1 is flagged as a pseudogene. CDR3 size: 11 residues. For the CDR3, the DNA is TGTGCCAGCAGCAGTCACTACGAGCAGTACTTC. Encoded protein: CASSSHYEQYF.

The J gene is TRBJ2-1, the V gene TRBV10-2; no firm D call. CDR3 size: 16 residues. Trimming stripped 4 bases from V and 1 base from J, with 14 bases between. Germline V gene sequence: CDR1 WSHSY, CDR2 SAAADI. In DNA form, the CDR3 reads TGCGCCAGCAGTGTTCGGCACTTCGGATCCTACAATGAGCAGTTCTTC. Its translation is CASSVRHFGSYNEQFF.

For this clone: Other DNA sequences in this specimen translate into the identical CDR3. V and J are TRBV27 and TRBJ1-1, with D maybe TRBD1 (5 bases). Deletions cut 3 bases from V and 5 bases from J, with 10 bases between. CDR3 size: 13 residues. Germline V gene sequence: CDR1 MNHEY, CDR2 SMNVEV (reference sequence). CDR3 region: CASSLQGWTEAFF. The DNA of the CDR3 is TGTGCCAGCAGTTTGCAGGGTTGGACTGAAGCTTTCTTT.

V gene TRBV10-1 combines with J gene TRBJ2-3; D is undetermined. V was clipped by 3 bases and J by 2 bases, with 9 bases between them. The CDR3 is 14 residues long. Germline V lookup: CDR1 WNHNN, CDR2 SYGVQD (reference sequence). CDR3 in amino acids: CASSDMAYTDTQYF. CDR3 bases: TGCGCCAGCAGTGATATGGCTTACACAGATACGCAGTATTTT.

The gene calls are TRBV7-9 and TRBJ2-2; D ambiguous. This CDR3 comprises 14 residues. Per germline, CDR1 SEHNR and CDR2 FQNEAQ (reference sequence). V dropped 8 bases and J dropped 2 bases, with 12 bases sitting between them. In DNA form, the CDR3 reads TGTGCCAGCCGTGGCAGGCAAAACACCGGGGAGCTGTTTTTT. Its protein is CASRGRQNTGELFF.

The rearrangement uses TRBV19 and TRBJ2-7; D gene ambiguous. Trimming stripped 5 bases from V and 7 bases from J, with 27 bases between. The CDR3 totals 17 residues. Per germline, CDR1 LNHDA and CDR2 SQIVND (reference sequence). CDR3 sequence reads: CASSPRGWTSQLLEQYF. The CDR3 nucleotides are TGTGCCAGTAGTCCCCGTGGTTGGACCTCCCAACTATTGGAGCAGTACTTC.

J is TRBJ2-7 and V is TRBV4-1, with TRBD1 matching over 9 bases. The CDR3 extends over 15 amino acids. Germline V gives CDR1 MGHRA, CDR2 YSYEKL. The trim removed 0 bases at V and 4 bases at J, leaving 4 bases unmatched. The CDR3 protein is CASSQDRDRAYEQYF. CDR3 in DNA: TGCGCCAGCAGCCAAGACCGGGACAGGGCTTACGAGCAGTACTTC.

The V gene is TRBV28, the J gene TRBJ1-2; no clear D. Trimming stripped 2 bases from V and 4 bases from J, with 8 bases between. Germline CDR1 and CDR2: MDHEN and SYDVKM. The CDR3 has 13 residues. The CDR3 loop reads CASSLHGFYGYTF. For the CDR3, the DNA is TGTGCCAGCAGTTTACACGGGTTCTATGGCTACACCTTC.

This clone was observed once. The chain joins TRBV6-1 to TRBJ2-1; 8 bases map to TRBD2. Germline lookup yields CDR1 MNHNS and CDR2 SASEGT. There are 15 residues in the CDR3. J gave up 9 bases and V 4 bases, and 11 bases lay outside the gene matches. Here the CDR3 DNA reads TGTGCCAGCAGTGTTAGCGGGGCCCTTTTTTCTGAGCAGTTCTTC. Translation: CASSVSGALFSEQFF.

This chain connects TRBV18 to TRBJ2-1; 11 bases align to TRBD2. Germline V lookup: CDR1 KGHSH, CDR2 LQKENI. This CDR3 spans 15 amino acids. Unmatched junction bases numbered 2, after V lost 2 bases and J lost 5 bases. The CDR3 DNA is TGTGCCAGCTCACCAGTAGCGGGAGGGAACAATGAGCAGTTCTTC. Its protein is CASSPVAGGNNEQFF.

V is TRBV4-1 and J is TRBJ2-5, with D unresolved. Deletions cut 1 base from V and 4 bases from J, with 13 bases between. The CDR3 has 15 amino acids. Looked up from germline, CDR1 is MGHRA and CDR2 is YSYEKL. As DNA, the CDR3 is TGCGCCAGCAGCCAAGGTGCCAGTTTACGAGAGACCCAGTACTTC. The encoded protein is CASSQGASLRETQYF.

The chain has TRBV19 and TRBJ1-4; 7 bases are shared with TRBD1. V dropped 10 bases and J dropped 4; count of bases not matched to a gene: 3. Germline CDR1 LNHDA, CDR2 SQIVND (reference sequence). This CDR3 region has 12 residues. In DNA, the CDR3 is TGTGCCATCACAGGGGATAATGAAAAACTGTTTTTT. Amino acid sequence: CAITGDNEKLFF.

The chain combines TRBV9 with TRBJ1-1, with 10 bases lining up with TRBD1. The germline gives CDR1 SGDLS, CDR2 YYNGEE. J was trimmed by 3 bases and V by 3 bases; bases with no gene match: 14. The CDR3 loop spans 18 amino acids. DNA for the CDR3: TGTGCCAGCAGCGCCAGTCTATGGGCAGGGACAGGGGACACTGAAGCTTTCTTT. Encoded protein: CASSASLWAGTGDTEAFF. Based on the CDR3 plus reference TRBV9 and TRBJ1-1, the full variable domain is DSGVTQTPKHLITATGQRVTLRCSPRSGDLSVYWYQQSLDQGLQFLIQYYNGEERAKGNILERFSAQQFPDLHSELNLSSLELGDSALYFCASSASLWAGTGDTEAFFGQGTRLTVV.

J is TRBJ2-1 and V is TRBV5-6, with D possibly TRBD2 on 6 matching bases. There are 16 residues in the CDR3. V lost 1 base and J lost 4, with 15 bases in between. Germline V gene sequence: CDR1 SGHDT, CDR2 YYEEEE. The chain's CDR3 is CASSLRDSGAYNEQFF. CDR3 DNA sequence: TGTGCCAGCAGCTTGCGGGATAGCGGAGCGTACAATGAGCAGTTCTTC. Filled out from reference TRBV5-6 and TRBJ2-1, the complete variable domain reads DAGVTQSPTHLIKTRGQQVTLRCSPKSGHDTVSWYQQALGQGPQFIFQYYEEEERQRGNFPDRFSGHQFPNYSSELNVNALLLGDSALYLCASSLRDSGAYNEQFFGPGTRLTVL.

The J gene is TRBJ1-2, the V gene TRBV2; D remains ambiguous. Trimming left V 3 bases short and J 5 bases short, with 10 bases between. Germline V CDR1 and CDR2: SNHLY, FYNNEI. This CDR3 contains 13 residues. The chain's CDR3 is CASSDTDRYGYTF. CDR3 sequence (DNA): TGTGCCAGCAGTGACACGGACCGTTATGGCTACACCTTC.

This chain links TRBV5-6 with TRBJ2-3, with TRBD2 matching 12 bases. In germline, CDR1 is SGHDT, CDR2 YYEEEE. The V segment lost 1 base and the J segment 3 bases; nucleotides outside the gene matches: 3. The CDR3 contains 16 residues. The CDR3 sequence: CASSLLAGGRTDTQYF. CDR3 coding DNA: TGTGCCAGCAGCTTGCTAGCGGGAGGGAGAACAGATACGCAGTATTTT.

To note about this clone: This sample also contains other DNA sequences that code for the same CDR3. This chain connects TRBV10-3 to TRBJ1-4; a possible D gene is TRBD1 (5 bases). Germline CDR1 reads ENHRY; CDR2 reads SYGVKD. The V end lost 2 bases, the J end lost 0 bases, and 10 bases lay between the germline ends. The CDR3 spans 16 residues. CDR3 sequence (DNA): TGTGCCATCAGTGAGGAGGGGCTGACAACTAATGAAAAACTGTTTTTT. Translating gives CAISEEGLTTNEKLFF.

The chain is built from TRBV5-8 and TRBJ1-3, with D possibly TRBD1 on 6 matching bases. The CDR3 covers 17 residues. The germline V and J ends were trimmed by 0 bases and 0 bases, with 13 bases remaining between them. Germline-derived CDR1 and CDR2 are SGHTS and YDEGEE. The CDR3 spells CASSLVDRAFSGNTIYF. DNA of the CDR3: TGTGCCAGCAGCTTGGTGGACAGAGCCTTCTCTGGAAACACCATATATTTT. The whole variable domain, filled in from reference TRBV5-8 and TRBJ1-3, reads EAGVTQSPTHLIKTRGQQATLRCSPISGHTSVYWYQQALGLGLQFLLWYDEGEERNRGNFPPRFSGRQFPNYSSELNVNALELEDSALYLCASSLVDRAFSGNTIYFGEGSWLTVV.

Remarks on this clone: Other DNA variants within this sample encode the same CDR3. This chain uses TRBV29-1 with TRBJ1-1; a possible D gene is TRBD1 (6 bases). Germline lookup yields CDR1 SQVTM and CDR2 ANQGSEA. CDR3 size: 13 residues. Trimming removed 3 bases at V and 0 bases at J, with 8 bases between. As DNA, the CDR3 is TGCAGCGTTGAGGACAGATTGAACACTGAAGCTTTCTTT. It yields the protein CSVEDRLNTEAFF.

The chain employs TRBV6-1 and TRBJ2-2; D not certain. This CDR3 is 11 amino acids long. Germline lookup yields CDR1 MNHNS and CDR2 SASEGT. V lost 7 bases and J 6 bases, leaving 6 bases between the germline ends. The CDR3 DNA is TGTGCCAGCATCCTGGCCGGGGAGCTGTTTTTT. As protein: CASILAGELFF.

CDR3 sequence: CASSWTASGTGTDTQYF. The CDR3 DNA follows: TGTGCCAGCAGTTGGACCGCTAGCGGGACAGGCACAGATACGCAGTATTTT. The genes are TRBV28 and TRBJ2-3; 9 bases line up with TRBD2. This CDR3 spans 17 amino acids. The ends lost 4 bases at V and 1 base at J; junction bases unmatched: 9. The germline V gene has CDR1 MDHEN and CDR2 SYDVKM. Variable domain in full (rest from reference TRBV28 and TRBJ2-3): DVKVTQSSRYLVKRTGEKVFLECVQDMDHENMFWYRQDPGLGLRLIYFSYDVKMKEKGDIPEGYSVSREKKERFSLILESASTNQTSMYLCASSWTASGTGTDTQYFGPGTRLTVL.

This chain links TRBV28 with TRBJ2-7; 9 bases match TRBD2. The trim removed 8 bases at V and 3 bases at J, leaving 17 bases unmatched. The germline V gene encodes CDR1 MDHEN and CDR2 SYDVKM. There are 17 residues in the CDR3. The CDR3 sequence: CASWGVREGPHVYEQYF. The DNA of the CDR3 is TGTGCCAGCTGGGGGGTGCGGGAGGGCCCTCATGTCTACGAGCAGTACTTC.